This T cell receptor (beta chain) was recovered during a study of PD-1 blockade in mismatch repair-deficient tumors. Notes on the study in general: After pembrolizumab, tumor-resident clones rose rapidly, then generally contracted before radiologic responses.

TCRdb's copy holds only in-frame clones and misses some; the assay was immunoSEQ multiplex PCR. The data show about 34,000 clones, 65% to 85% seen once. On this clone itself: Antigen unknown.

All patients were mismatch repair deficient, assessed by either PCR or immunohistochemistry. The TCR-sequenced patients were a few responders to pembrolizumab. The starting material was PBMCs, obtained less than 7 weeks after starting pembrolizumab. The sequence was obtained from an adult with mismatch repair-deficient cancer.

CDR3 sequence: CASSLGGGEKLFF. CDR3 DNA sequence: TGCGCCAGCAGCTTGGGAGGGGGAGAAAAACTGTTTTTT. The chain uses TRBV5-1 and TRBJ1-4; TRBD1 is a possible D gene (6 bases). CDR3 length: 13 amino acids. V was shortened by 0 bases and J by 8 bases, with 8 bases between the two germline ends. Germline-derived CDR1 and CDR2 are SGHRS and YFSETQ.